Listed below are T cell receptor beta chains from one sample, sequenced in a study of control samples from healthy donors and cancer patients. Here immunoSEQ multiplex PCR was the method, and the copy in TCRdb shows in-frame clones only, minus some. Counted here are approximately 100,000 clones, around 89% occurring once; the ten biggest clones make up less than 8.5%. Source material: blood. The receptors were gathered from a man in his thirties or forties in good health. Both conserved end residues are part of each CDR3. The D gene is left open where the match is weak. Rows give clone size only sometimes, using once, few, many, or a class for an expanded clone.

cdr3_aa: CASSLEFYNEQFF
cdr3_nt: TGTGCCAGCAGCTTAGAGTTCTACAATGAGCAGTTCTTC
d_call: NA
v_call: TRBV11-3
j_call: TRBJ2-1
clone_size: NA
cdr3_length: 13

cdr3_aa: CASSSNPMGQGITEAFF
cdr3_nt: TGCGCCAGCAGCTCGAACCCGATGGGGCAGGGAATCACTGAAGCTTTCTTT
d_call: NA
v_call: TRBV5-1
j_call: TRBJ1-1
clone_size: NA
cdr3_length: 17

cdr3_aa: CAISSTSGGELFF
cdr3_nt: TGTGCCATCAGTTCGACTAGCGGCGGGGAGCTGTTTTTT
d_call: TRBD2
v_call: TRBV10-3
j_call: TRBJ2-2
clone_size: NA
cdr3_length: 13

cdr3_aa: CASSLGRENEKLFF
cdr3_nt: TGTGCCAGCAGCTTGGGGAGGGAAAATGAAAAACTGTTTTTT
d_call: NA
v_call: TRBV7-9
j_call: TRBJ1-4
clone_size: NA
cdr3_length: 14

cdr3_aa: CASSTRTSGNNEQFF
cdr3_nt: TGTGCCAGCAGCACAAGGACTAGCGGGAACAATGAGCAGTTCTTC
d_call: TRBD2
v_call: TRBV7-2
j_call: TRBJ2-1
clone_size: NA
cdr3_length: 15

cdr3_aa: CASSYSGRFTEAFF
cdr3_nt: TGTGCCAGCAGTTACAGTGGGAGATTCACTGAAGCTTTCTTT
d_call: NA
v_call: TRBV6-5
j_call: TRBJ1-1
clone_size: NA
cdr3_length: 14

cdr3_aa: CASRTATSPLHF
cdr3_nt: TGTGCCAGCAGGACCGCCACCTCACCCCTCCACTTT
d_call: NA
v_call: TRBV2
j_call: TRBJ1-6
clone_size: NA
cdr3_length: 12

cdr3_aa: CASSPKWDERNTEAFF
cdr3_nt: TGTGCCAGCTCACCGAAGTGGGACGAAAGGAACACTGAAGCTTTCTTT
d_call: NA
v_call: TRBV18
j_call: TRBJ1-1
clone_size: once
cdr3_length: 16

cdr3_aa: CASSLLSGTSTDTQYF
cdr3_nt: TGTGCCAGCAGCTTATTAAGTGGTACTAGCACAGATACGCAGTATTTT
d_call: NA
v_call: TRBV7-9
j_call: TRBJ2-3
clone_size: NA
cdr3_length: 16

cdr3_aa: CASGGWGRSHNEQFF
cdr3_nt: TGTGCCAGCGGGGGATGGGGACGCTCTCACAATGAGCAGTTCTTC
d_call: NA
v_call: TRBV6-5
j_call: TRBJ2-1
clone_size: NA
cdr3_length: 15

cdr3_aa: CASGLVVLQGISQPQHF
cdr3_nt: TGTGCTAGTGGTTTGGTCGTTTTACAGGGGATAAGTCAGCCCCAGCATTTT
d_call: TRBD1
v_call: TRBV12-5
j_call: TRBJ1-5
clone_size: NA
cdr3_length: 17

cdr3_aa: CATLIAPGGQNTIYF
cdr3_nt: TGTGCCACCTTGATAGCCCCCGGAGGACAGAACACCATATATTTT
d_call: NA
v_call: TRBV19
j_call: TRBJ1-3
clone_size: NA
cdr3_length: 15

cdr3_aa: CASSLQGNQPQHF
cdr3_nt: TGTGCCAGCAGTCTACAGGGGAATCAGCCCCAGCATTTT
d_call: TRBD1
v_call: TRBV27
j_call: TRBJ1-5
clone_size: NA
cdr3_length: 13

cdr3_aa: CATKPGGLTDTQYF
cdr3_nt: TGTGCCACCAAGCCCGGGGGTCTCACAGATACGCAGTATTTT
d_call: NA
v_call: TRBV24-1
j_call: TRBJ2-3
clone_size: NA
cdr3_length: 14

cdr3_aa: CASSEWTSGGLVGELFF
cdr3_nt: TGTGCCAGCAGTGAATGGACTAGCGGGGGGTTAGTCGGGGAGCTGTTTTTT
d_call: TRBD2
v_call: TRBV6-1
j_call: TRBJ2-2
clone_size: NA
cdr3_length: 17

cdr3_aa: CASSIRGIGAHGYTF
cdr3_nt: TGTGCCAGTAGTATACGGGGGATAGGAGCCCATGGCTACACCTTC
d_call: NA
v_call: TRBV19
j_call: TRBJ1-2
clone_size: NA
cdr3_length: 15

cdr3_aa: CASSRRTGSGVETQYF
cdr3_nt: TGTGCCAGCAGTCGCCGGACAGGGTCTGGGGTCGAGACCCAGTACTTC
d_call: TRBD1
v_call: TRBV27
j_call: TRBJ2-5
clone_size: NA
cdr3_length: 16

cdr3_aa: CASSLGDRGYQETQYF
cdr3_nt: TGTGCCAGCAGCTTAGGGGACAGGGGGTACCAAGAGACCCAGTACTTC
d_call: TRBD1
v_call: TRBV7-9
j_call: TRBJ2-5
clone_size: NA
cdr3_length: 16

cdr3_aa: CASSNPGGASGNYEQYF
cdr3_nt: TGTGCCAGTAGTAATCCTGGGGGCGCTAGCGGAAATTACGAGCAGTACTTC
d_call: NA
v_call: TRBV19
j_call: TRBJ2-7
clone_size: NA
cdr3_length: 17

cdr3_aa: CASSETAGTPHSYEQYF
cdr3_nt: TGTGCCAGCAGCGAAACCGCCGGGACACCTCACTCCTACGAGCAGTACTTC
d_call: NA
v_call: TRBV14
j_call: TRBJ2-7
clone_size: NA
cdr3_length: 17